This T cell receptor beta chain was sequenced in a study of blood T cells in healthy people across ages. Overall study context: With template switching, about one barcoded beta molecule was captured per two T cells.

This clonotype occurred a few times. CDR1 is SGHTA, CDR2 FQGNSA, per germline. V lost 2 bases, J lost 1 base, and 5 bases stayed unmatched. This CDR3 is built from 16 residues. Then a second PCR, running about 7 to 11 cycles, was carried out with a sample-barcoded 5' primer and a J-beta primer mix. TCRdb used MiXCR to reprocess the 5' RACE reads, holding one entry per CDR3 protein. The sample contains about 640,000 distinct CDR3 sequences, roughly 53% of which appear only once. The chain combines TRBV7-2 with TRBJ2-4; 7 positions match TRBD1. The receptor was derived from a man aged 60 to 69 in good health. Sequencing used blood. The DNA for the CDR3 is TGTGCCAGCAGCTTACGAGGGGGCAAGGCCAAAAACATTCAGTACTTC. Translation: CASSLRGGKAKNIQYF.